This TCR beta chain was sequenced during a study of cytomegalovirus exposure and HLA in healthy donors (dated by TCRdb to 2016 to 2017). General notes on the study: An earlier analysis of roughly 500 of the donors reported roughly 300 Gb of sequence data and 95 million to 120 million unique TCR beta sequences obtained from roughly 180 million T cells. Typing coverage varied by locus: roughly 620-630 donors for A, B, C, DRB1 and DQB1; roughly 520 for DQA1; about 600 for DPA1; approximately 490 for DPB1. In an earlier analysis of roughly 540 of the donors, high-throughput TCR beta sequencing was used to judge whether each TCR beta V gene segment behaved as functional or pseudogenic. The study combined high-throughput TCR immunosequencing, statistical association of individual TCRs with disease status, and machine learning to predict cytomegalovirus infection status. Among some 410 genotyped donors of the cohort, an average of approximately 250,000 unique TCR beta nucleotide sequences were sequenced per donor, around 20% of them non-productive. About 310 gigabases of sequencing data and around 87 million unique TCR sequences were included in an early release covering roughly 600 HLA-typed donors. A later analysis re-analyzed previously published TCR beta repertoires from 650 to 800 donors and added high-resolution HLA genotyping to study TCR occurrence patterns. The study was designed to test whether signatures of past pathogen exposure could be identified by cataloging public T cell receptors. A later genetic analysis took genome-wide SNP genotypes for 398 of the 666 donors and used that subset as a discovery cohort. Every repertoire in the discovery cohort had been generated on one and the same sequencing platform. Rather than drawing on any new phenotypic data, the later analysis identified candidate immune exposures from TCR beta sequences and the way those sequences occurred across donors. The T cell repertoires of several hundred subjects were profiled by immunosequencing and related to cytomegalovirus serostatus. Because of strong linkage in the cohort, roughly five DR-DQ haplotypes were treated as single units for association and clustering. Alongside the repertoire data, information on donor age, sex, ethnicity and CMV serostatus was compiled. Among the roughly 380 genotyped donors, approximately 81% belonged to the genetic ancestry cluster associated with self-reported Caucasian donors. HLA typing included class I and class II loci at four-digit resolution. Along with the approximately 620-subject first cohort, a separate validation cohort of about 110 different subjects was used.

The library was generated by the immunoSEQ multiplex PCR assay. The multiplex PCR relied on a mix of 60 forward primers for TCR Vbeta segments and 13 reverse primers for TCR Jbeta segments. A multiplex PCR assay on genomic DNA amplified the CDR3 region of rearranged TCR beta genes. The amplified TCR beta libraries were sequenced on the Illumina HiSeq System as 87-base-pair reads. The study's own analysis went as follows. A later analysis tallied about 77 million unique TCR beta chains across the 640 or so repertoires, and around 10 million of those chains were shared by two or more donors. A nearest-neighbor algorithm error-corrected the raw reads and collapsed the reads into unique sequences, merging closely related sequences to remove PCR and sequencing errors. V, D and J gene segments were assigned by aligning CDR3 sequences to IMGT reference sequences. For a sequence to be retained, a match of at least six nucleotides to both a V gene segment and a J gene segment was required. A rearrangement was called productive if the CDR3 had no stop codons and remained in frame with V and J, and every other rearrangement was called non-productive. Following IMGT convention, CDR3 was defined as the stretch from the second conserved V-encoded cysteine to the conserved J-encoded phenylalanine. In an earlier analysis of around 540 of the donors, sequences lacking an unambiguous match to a single V gene segment were excluded. In an earlier analysis of about 590 of the donors, a V segment was called functional when productive rearrangements were above 56.7%, and segregating when the standard deviation between donors exceeded 5%. To diagnose cytomegalovirus status from the catalog of TCR beta chain sequences, a statistical classification framework was built. In a later analysis, V and J genes were assigned by comparing TCR nucleotide sequences against IMGT/GENE-DB human TR gene sequences. The TCRdist pipeline was used in a later analysis to assign CDR3 sequences and most-parsimonious VDJ recombination scenarios. In a later analysis, every TCR beta chain was defined by the combination of its CDR3 amino acid sequence and its V-gene family, and reads without a unique V-gene family were dropped. A later analysis removed 592 highly shared, low-generation-probability nucleotide sequences to deal with suspected cross-contamination and a sequencing artifact. A later analysis calculated a clonal expansion index for each public chain from normalized within-repertoire ranks of inferred template counts. Generation probabilities in a later analysis came from a VDJ recombination model fitted to out-of-frame rearrangements, and those results were checked against IGoR. A later analysis scored TCR-TCR, TCR-HLA and TCR-CMV co-occurrence with hypergeometric tests, applying a repertoire-size bias correction to TCR pairs. A later analysis estimated false discovery rates by permuting HLA or CMV assignments 20 times. A later analysis grouped co-occurring TCRs with DBSCAN, adding TCRdist sequence similarity when clustering within HLA-allele-positive subsets. Co-occurrence clustering excluded repertoires with fewer than 30,000 or more than 120,000 public chains, plus five with anomalous nucleotide sharing. TCRdb limited this immuneACCESS table to in-frame rearrangements with V and J called. A share of clones is missing; checked studies link under half to unresolved V genes, and the rest is unexplained. Clone size and the V and J calls come from that table; the DNA yielded D and trimming. For this sample there are about 85,000 clones; more than 75% appear just once. In total, the top ten clones hold more than 20% of the sample.

The cohort was made up of approximately 670 healthy bone marrow donors. At the time of sampling, all cohort members were nominally healthy, though unrecorded immune exposures were likely present. The donor tested CMV seropositive and was one of the 289 seropositive cohort members. A peripheral blood sample was collected from each donor, and TCR beta sequencing was performed on peripheral blood mononuclear cells. Genomic DNA was extracted from the blood cell samples with the Qiagen DNeasy Blood Extraction Kit. The investigation overall reported the following: While some public TCRs were present in many individuals, most TCR sequences turned up only very rarely across donors. According to a later analysis, parvovirus B19, influenza, CMV and Epstein-Barr virus appeared linked to several top co-occurrence clusters. Some IMGT-functional V segments, including TRBV6-2 and TRBV6-3, could not be distinguished by the 87-base-pair reads and were therefore excluded. Because HLA typing was unavailable for some donors at each locus, only the typed subset was used in association tests. In a later analysis, HLA-associated TCR beta chains were found to be more clonally expanded and to have lower generation probabilities than equally common non-associated chains. A total of some 180 TCR beta chains were listed by the study as associated with cytomegalovirus. At a false discovery rate of 0.05, a later analysis linked some 18,000 TCR beta sequences to specific HLA alleles. Three of the identified cytomegalovirus-associated TCR beta chains were confirmed in vitro to be specific for cytomegalovirus antigens. V-gene and J-gene trimming of TCR beta chains was associated with a missense DCLRE1C variant in a later genetic analysis, and the association was replicated in an independent cohort. This cohort had only TCR beta chains sequenced, and the lack of alpha or paired-chain data limited which features could be detected. It was suggested by the authors that the approach could potentially be generalized to other disease states and immunological phenotypes. A further reported finding was that TCR beta sequences accurately predicted the HLA-A and HLA-B alleles for most subjects in the first cohort. According to a later analysis, most CMV-associated TCR beta chains appeared to be HLA-restricted, and the HLA associations seemed to be driven largely by CMV exposure. A group of highly shared sequence variants was considered likely to be a technical artifact of the sequencing pipeline. In a later analysis, the rate of TCR association differed among HLA loci, with DRB1 alleles having the most associated TCRs and HLA-C alleles having the fewest. According to a later genetic analysis, donors in an Asian-associated ancestry cluster had fewer N-insertions in productive TCRs than the approximately 610-donor mean. In both the original and validation cohorts, the classifier was reported to diagnose cytomegalovirus status with high specificity and sensitivity. When HLA alleles, especially DR and DQ, strongly co-occurred, TCR associations were difficult to assign to individual alleles. Broadly in line with IMGT annotations, most TCR beta V segments showed up in productive rearrangements about 90% or about 30% of the time in an earlier analysis of around 600 of the donors. The only immune exposure information available for the cohort was CMV serostatus. The earlier analysis of 587 of the donors excluded around 17 rarely observed V segments, including chromosome 9 orphons, because counts were too low. Correlated functional status among segregating V segments might reflect linkage disequilibrium, but an unknown experimental factor could not be ruled out. Roughly uniform sequencing depth across donors was assumed in presence/absence analyses, although this assumption may not hold.

A word on this clone: This clone's antigen is unknown. One base away there is no much larger clone; base qualities are not given.

Measured from the cysteine to the phenylalanine, the CDR3 is 14 residues long. Only the CDR3 DNA stays, 42 bases, in frame from base 1. V has 4 bases trimmed and J has 4 bases trimmed; junction bases matching no gene number 3. The CDR1 and CDR2 encoded by the germline V gene are MNHEY and SVGAGI. The rearranged segments are TRBV6-5 and TRBJ1-5; TRBD1 lines up with 8 middle nucleotides. The sequenced material came from PBMCs. This clonotype was obtained from a woman aged 45-60 years in good health and CMV-seropositive. The DNA sequence is as follows: TGTGCCAGCAGTTCAAACAGGGGGAATCAGCCCCAGCATTTT. This is translated as CASSSNRGNQPQHF.